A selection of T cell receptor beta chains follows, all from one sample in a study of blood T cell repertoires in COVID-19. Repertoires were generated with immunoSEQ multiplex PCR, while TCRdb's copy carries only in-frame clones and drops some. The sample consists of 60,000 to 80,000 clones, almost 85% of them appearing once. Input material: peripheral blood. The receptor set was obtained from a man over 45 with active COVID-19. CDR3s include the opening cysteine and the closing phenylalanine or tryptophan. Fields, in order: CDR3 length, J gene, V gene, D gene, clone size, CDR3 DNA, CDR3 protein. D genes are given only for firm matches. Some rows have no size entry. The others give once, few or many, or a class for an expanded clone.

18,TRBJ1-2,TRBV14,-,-,TGTGCCAGCAGCCAATCGGAGGCCGGCGGAGGGGTTAACTATGGCTACACCTTC,CASSQSEAGGGVNYGYTF
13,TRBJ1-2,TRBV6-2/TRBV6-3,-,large,TGTGCCAGCAGTTCCACAGCCCAGGGGGGCTACACCTTC,CASSSTAQGGYTF
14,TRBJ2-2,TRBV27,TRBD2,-,TGTGCCAGCAGTTTATTGGGGGGGGGCGGGGAGCTGTTTTTT,CASSLLGGGGELFF
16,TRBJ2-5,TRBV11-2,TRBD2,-,TGTGCCAGCAGGGGAAGGGGACTAGCGGGAGTGGAGACCCAGTACTTC,CASRGRGLAGVETQYF
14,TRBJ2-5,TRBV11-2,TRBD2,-,TGTGCCAGCAGCGCCCAGTGGGGGGGGGAGACCCAGTACTTC,CASSAQWGGETQYF
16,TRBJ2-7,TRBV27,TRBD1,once,TGTGCCAGCAGTTTATCGGGTGCAGGGGGCACCTACGAGCAGTACTTC,CASSLSGAGGTYEQYF
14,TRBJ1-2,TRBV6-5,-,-,TGTGCCAGCATGCCAGGCGGGCCCAACTATGGCTACACCTTC,CASMPGGPNYGYTF
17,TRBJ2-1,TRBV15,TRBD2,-,TGTGCCACCAGCAGAGATTACGGCGGGAGGGCCGACAATGAGCAGTTCTTC,CATSRDYGGRADNEQFF
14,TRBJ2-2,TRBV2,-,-,TGTGCCAGCCGCTTACGTGGCGGCACCGGGGAGCTGTTTTTT,CASRLRGGTGELFF
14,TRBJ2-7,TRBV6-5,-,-,TGTGCCAGCAGGGCGGGACAGAGTTCCTACGAGCAGTACTTC,CASRAGQSSYEQYF
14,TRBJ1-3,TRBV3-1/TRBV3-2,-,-,TGTGCCAGCAGCCAAGGCCCCAGAAGAAACACCATATATTTT,CASSQGPRRNTIYF
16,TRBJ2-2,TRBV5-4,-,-,TGTGCCAGCAGCCGCGATCCAGGGAGGTTGGCCGGGGAGCTGTTTTTT,CASSRDPGRLAGELFF
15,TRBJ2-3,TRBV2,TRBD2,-,TGTGCCAGCAGATATAGCGGGGTTAGCACAGATACGCAGTATTTT,CASRYSGVSTDTQYF
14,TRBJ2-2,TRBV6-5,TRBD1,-,TGTGCCAGCAGGGGGATGACAGGGCCCGGGGAGCTGTTTTTT,CASRGMTGPGELFF
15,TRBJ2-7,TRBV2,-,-,TGTGCCAGCACGATCGGAGGGGCCCAGTCCTACGAGCAGTACTTC,CASTIGGAQSYEQYF
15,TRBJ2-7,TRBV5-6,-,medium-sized,TGTGCCAGCAGCTTGGCTCGGAGTGGATTCTACGAGCAGTACTTC,CASSLARSGFYEQYF
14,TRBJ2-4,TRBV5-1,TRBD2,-,TGCGCCAGCAGCCGGGGGGGCGAGCGGATCATTCAGTACTTC,CASSRGGERIIQYF
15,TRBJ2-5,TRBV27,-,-,TGTGCCAGCAGTTTGGGGGCGACAGACCAAGAGACCCAGTACTTC,CASSLGATDQETQYF
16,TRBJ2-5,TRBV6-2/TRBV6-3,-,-,TGTGCCAGCAGTTACGGGAGGACAACCCGCGGAGAGACCCAGTACTTC,CASSYGRTTRGETQYF
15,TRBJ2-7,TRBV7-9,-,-,TGTGCCAGCAGCTACGATACCGATAGGGGTCTCCGGCAGTACTTC,CASSYDTDRGLRQYF
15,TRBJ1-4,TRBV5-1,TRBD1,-,TGCGCCAGCAGTAACAGGGGCTTCACTAATGAAAAACTGTTTTTT,CASSNRGFTNEKLFF
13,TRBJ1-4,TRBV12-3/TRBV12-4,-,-,TGTGCCAGCATGAGAGGGATGGGGGAAAAACTGTTTTTT,CASMRGMGEKLFF
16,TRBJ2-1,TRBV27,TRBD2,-,TGTGCCAGCAGTTCCCCCTCGACTAGCATAGCCAATGAGCAGTTCTTC,CASSSPSTSIANEQFF
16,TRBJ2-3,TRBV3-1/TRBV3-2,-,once,TGTGCCAGCAGCCAATGGGGGGGGGCAAGCACAGATACGCAGTATTTT,CASSQWGGASTDTQYF
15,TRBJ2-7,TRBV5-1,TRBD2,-,TGCGCCAGCAGCTTTAACCTAGCGGGGGTCGACGAGCAGTACTTC,CASSFNLAGVDEQYF
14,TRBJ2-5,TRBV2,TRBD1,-,TGTGCCAGCATGCCGGGGACAGGGATGGAGACCCAGTACTTC,CASMPGTGMETQYF
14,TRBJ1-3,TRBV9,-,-,TGTGCCAGCAGCTCCAGTGGAGCTGGAAACACCATATATTTT,CASSSSGAGNTIYF
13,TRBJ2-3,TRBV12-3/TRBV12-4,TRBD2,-,TGTGCCAGCAGTTCGCGGGGGGGCGTTACGCAGTATTTT,CASSSRGGVTQYF
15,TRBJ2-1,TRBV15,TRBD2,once,TGTGCCACCAGCGGGGCGACTAGCGGGAGACCTGAGCAGTTCTTC,CATSGATSGRPEQFF
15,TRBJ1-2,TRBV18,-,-,TGTGCCAGCTCACCAAATTTGGGGCAGGGCTATGGCTACACCTTC,CASSPNLGQGYGYTF
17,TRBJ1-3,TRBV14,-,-,TGTGCCAGCAGCCAAGATCGGACTGTTCGCTCTGGAAACACCATATATTTT,CASSQDRTVRSGNTIYF
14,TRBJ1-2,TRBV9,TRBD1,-,TGTGCCAGCAGCGGGGGACAGGGGGCCTATGGCTACACCTTC,CASSGGQGAYGYTF
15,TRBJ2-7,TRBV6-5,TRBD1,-,TGTGCCAGCAGTAGACAGGGGGTCGAGACCTACGAGCAGTACTTC,CASSRQGVETYEQYF
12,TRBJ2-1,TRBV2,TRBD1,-,TGTGCCAGCAGGGGGACAGGACCCCCCAAGATCTTC,CASRGTGPPKIF
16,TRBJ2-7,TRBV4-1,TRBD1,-,TGCGCCAGCAGCCAAGAAGCGGCGACAGGGTGGAGCGAGCAGTACTTC,CASSQEAATGWSEQYF
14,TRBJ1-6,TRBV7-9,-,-,TGTGCCAGCAGTTTAAGGACGGGGGATTCACCCCTCCACTTT,CASSLRTGDSPLHF
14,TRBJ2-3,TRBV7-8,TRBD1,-,TGTGCCAGCGGAGGGACAGGTGGGAAAGATACGCAGTATTTT,CASGGTGGKDTQYF
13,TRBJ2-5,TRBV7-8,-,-,TGTGCCAGCAGCCCCGACTGGGAAGAGACCCAGTACTTC,CASSPDWEETQYF
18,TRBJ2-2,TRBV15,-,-,TGTGCCACCAGCAGAGGTAAAGGCGCAGGGCGGAACACCGGGGAGCTGTTTTTT,CATSRGKGAGRNTGELFF
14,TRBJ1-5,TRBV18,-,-,TGTGCCAGCTCACCTCGACATCTCAATCAGCCCCAGCATTTT,CASSPRHLNQPQHF
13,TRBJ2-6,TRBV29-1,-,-,TGCAGCGTTCTACCGTCAGGGGCCAACGTCCTGACTTTC,CSVLPSGANVLTF
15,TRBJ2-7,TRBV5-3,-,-,TGTGCCAGAAGCTTGAGAAGACAGTCTCCCTACGAGCAGTACTTC,CARSLRRQSPYEQYF
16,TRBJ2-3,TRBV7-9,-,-,TGTGCCAGCAGCCGGGACTTTAAGGGGCCTGGGGATACGCAGTATTTT,CASSRDFKGPGDTQYF
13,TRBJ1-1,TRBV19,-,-,TGTGCCAGTAGTCTTACAGGGAACACTGAAGCTTTCTTT,CASSLTGNTEAFF
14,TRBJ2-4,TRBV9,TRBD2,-,TGTGCCAGCAGCAAGGGACTAGCAGCAAACATTCAGTACTTC,CASSKGLAANIQYF
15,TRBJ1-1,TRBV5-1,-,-,TGCGCCAGCAGCGTTATCACAGGGATGAACACTGAAGCTTTCTTT,CASSVITGMNTEAFF
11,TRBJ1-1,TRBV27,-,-,TGTGCCAGCAGGCGGGGCGGTGAAGCTTTCTTT,CASRRGGEAFF
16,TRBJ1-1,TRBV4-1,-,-,TGCGCCAGCAGCCAAGGCTCGGCCGGGATGAACACTGAAGCTTTCTTT,CASSQGSAGMNTEAFF
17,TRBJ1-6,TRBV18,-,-,TGTGCCAGCTCACCAGATATGTGGGGCGCAAGTAGTTCACCCCTCCACTTT,CASSPDMWGASSSPLHF
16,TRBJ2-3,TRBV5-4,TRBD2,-,TGTGCCAGCAGCGCCGGGGGGGGCCCCAGCACAGATACGCAGTATTTT,CASSAGGGPSTDTQYF
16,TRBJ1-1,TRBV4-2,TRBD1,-,TGTGCCAGCAGCCAAGATAAGGGACAGGGGGCTGATGAAGCTTTCTTT,CASSQDKGQGADEAFF
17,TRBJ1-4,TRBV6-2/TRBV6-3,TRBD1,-,TGTGCCAGCAGCCCTCCGCCGATCCGGGACAGGGCAGAAAAACTGTTTTTT,CASSPPPIRDRAEKLFF
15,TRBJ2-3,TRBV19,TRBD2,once,TGTGCCAGTACTCGGGCGGGGGGCAGCACAGATACGCAGTATTTT,CASTRAGGSTDTQYF
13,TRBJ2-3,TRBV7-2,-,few,TGTGCCAGCAGCATGGGGCCGTCGGATACGCAGTATTTT,CASSMGPSDTQYF